The 27 T cell receptor beta chains listed next were all sequenced from one sample in a study of identical twins. Each CDR3 protein gets one entry after TCRdb re-called the 5' RACE reads with MiXCR. The data contain roughly 570,000 distinct CDR3 sequences, approximately 9.6% of them singletons. The sample was also reused in another study, on yellow fever vaccine responses in identical twins.

Sequenced sample: PBMCs. Every receptor here comes from a woman aged 18-35 years in good health.

This clonotype has just a few counts. The V gene is TRBV7-2, the J gene TRBJ2-3; 11 bases map to TRBD2. Germline trimming cut 2 bases from V and 0 bases from J; bases unmatched to any gene: 1. This CDR3 has 16 amino acids. CDR1 and CDR2 from the germline V gene are SGHTA and FQGNSA. CDR3 bases: TGTGCCAGCAGCTTAAGACTAGCGGGAAGCACAGATACGCAGTATTTT. Translating gives CASSLRLAGSTDTQYF.

The chain's CDR3 is CASGTGRSSPLHF. CDR3 in DNA: TGTGCCAGCGGGACAGGGAGGAGTTCACCCCTCCACTTT. This chain connects TRBV28 to TRBJ1-6; 9 bases are a match to TRBD1. Germline V lookup: CDR1 MDHEN, CDR2 SYDVKM. CDR3 length: 13 amino acids. The V gene end was trimmed by 8 bases and the J gene end by 9 bases; junction bases not matched to a gene: 5.

This clonotype was seen repeatedly, ten times or more. The chain links TRBV5-1 to TRBJ2-5; maybe TRBD2 (6 bases). Germline values: CDR1 SGHRS, CDR2 YFSETQ. This CDR3 has 16 amino acids. The V end lost 0 bases, the J end lost 6 bases, and 18 bases lay between the germline ends. The DNA for the CDR3 is TGCGCCAGCAGCTTGGCCTCTGCCCAGGAGGGGAAGACCCAGTACTTC. It encodes CASSLASAQEGKTQYF.

This chain joins TRBV4-3 and TRBJ2-5; D remains ambiguous. Germline lookup yields CDR1 LGHNA and CDR2 YSLEER. CDR3 length: 14 residues. The V end lost 6 bases, the J end lost 7 bases, and 18 bases lay between the germline ends. The CDR3 loop reads CASSPNRVPTTQYF. The CDR3 region has the DNA TGCGCCAGCAGTCCAAATAGAGTTCCAACGACCCAGTACTTC.

This clonotype was detected only a few times. This chain uses TRBV6-2 or TRBV6-3 with TRBJ2-3; D is possibly TRBD1 or TRBD2 (5 bases each). Germline values: CDR1 MNHEY, CDR2 SVGEGT. This CDR3 region has 15 residues. Trimming stripped 6 bases from V and 0 bases from J, with 13 bases between. CDR3 bases: TGTGCCAGCAGACCGGGGCTAATGAGCACAGATACGCAGTATTTT. This encodes CASRPGLMSTDTQYF.

This clonotype came up a few times. The CDR3 region has the DNA TGCGCCAGCAGCACTGGACAGGGGAATAATTCACCCCTCCACTTT. Translating it yields CASSTGQGNNSPLHF. The rearrangement uses TRBV5-1 and TRBJ1-6; TRBD1 matches at 9 bases. Germline-derived CDR1 and CDR2 are SGHRS and YFSETQ. J gave up 5 bases and V 4 bases, and 4 bases lay outside the gene matches. The CDR3 is made up of 15 amino acids.

V and J are TRBV5-1 and TRBJ2-3; 8 nucleotides agree with TRBD2. Trimming at V came to 2 bases and at J to 7 bases, leaving 12 bases not matched to a gene. Germline-derived CDR1 and CDR2 are SGHRS and YFSETQ. The CDR3 runs 16 residues. The CDR3 loop reads CASSFRAGVAGHTQYF. CDR3 DNA: TGCGCCAGCAGCTTCCGGGCCGGGGTAGCGGGACATACGCAGTATTTT.

This clonotype has just a few counts. The J gene is TRBJ2-1, the V gene TRBV6-2 or TRBV6-3; D perhaps matches TRBD1 (6 bases). CDR1 is MNHEY, CDR2 SVGEGT, per germline. The ends were cut back, 7 bases at V and 0 bases at J, with 13 bases in the middle. There are 15 residues in the CDR3. CDR3 DNA: TGTGCCAGCAACGGAGGACAGAGCTCCTACAATGAGCAGTTCTTC. It translates to CASNGGQSSYNEQFF.

This clonotype was counted at least ten times. The rearrangement uses TRBV20-1 and TRBJ2-7; D remains unclear. V lost 2 bases and J 1 base, leaving 6 bases between the germline ends. Germline-derived CDR1 and CDR2 are DFQATT and SNEGSKA (reference sequence). The CDR3 covers 12 residues. CDR3 bases: TGCAGTGCTAGACTTGTGTCCTACGAGCAGTACTTC. The encoded protein is CSARLVSYEQYF.

This clonotype was counted only a few times. The chain recombines TRBV20-1 with TRBJ2-7; 7 nucleotides align to TRBD1. Germline trimming cut 5 bases from V and 2 bases from J; bases unmatched to any gene: 12. This CDR3 contains 15 residues. Looked up from germline, CDR1 is DFQATT and CDR2 is SNEGSKA (reference sequence). As DNA, the CDR3 is TGCAGTGCTCCCCATCGACGACAGGGAACCTACGAGCAGTACTTC. Translation: CSAPHRRQGTYEQYF.

In its sample, this clonotype was seen many times. J is TRBJ2-1 and V is TRBV20-1; 7 nucleotides align to TRBD2. Germline lookup yields CDR1 DFQATT and CDR2 SNEGSKA (reference sequence). V was pared by 0 bases and J by 6 bases, with 11 bases of the junction left unmatched. This CDR3 is 16 amino acids long. The CDR3 nucleotides read TGCAGTGCTAGAGACCCTAGGGGCGGGAGTGGCAATGAGCAGTTCTTC. Protein product: CSARDPRGGSGNEQFF.

This clonotype was recorded at least ten times. The chain links TRBV6-5 to TRBJ1-1; no clear D. The CDR3 length is 12 residues. Looked up from germline, CDR1 is MNHEY and CDR2 is SVGAGI. Trimming pared 4 bases from V and 8 bases from J, leaving 11 bases between. As DNA, the CDR3 is TGTGCCAGCAGTTCCCCTGTGGGGGAAGCTTTCTTT. Protein product: CASSSPVGEAFF.

The chain joins TRBV27 to TRBJ1-6; 8 bases agree with TRBD1. Germline lookup yields CDR1 MNHEY and CDR2 SMNVEV (reference sequence). The CDR3 totals 16 residues. V was clipped by 5 bases and J by 7 bases; unmatched bases: 10. The CDR3: CASSLQTGTGNSPLHF. CDR3 nucleotides: TGTGCCAGCAGTCTTCAAACCGGGACAGGAAATTCACCCCTCCACTTT.

Only a few counts were recorded for this clonotype. The genes are TRBV10-2 and TRBJ2-7; D might be TRBD1 (6 bases). V lost 2 bases and J 3 bases, leaving 11 bases between the germline ends. Germline loops: CDR1 WSHSY, CDR2 SAAADI. The CDR3 is 14 amino acids. This chain's CDR3 is CASSETGIVYEQYF. In DNA, the CDR3 is TGCGCCAGCAGTGAGACAGGGATAGTCTACGAGCAGTACTTC.

At least ten counts were recorded for this clonotype. The chain employs TRBV12-3 or TRBV12-4 and TRBJ1-2; D is undetermined. V dropped 6 bases and J dropped 2 bases, with 13 bases sitting between them. CDR3 length: 14 amino acids. CDR3 region: CASRRVSSNYGYTF. As DNA, the CDR3 is TGTGCCAGCAGACGGGTCTCCTCCAACTATGGCTACACCTTC.

There are a few counts of this clonotype. The rearrangement uses TRBV29-1 and TRBJ2-2, with D hard to call. V was trimmed by 0 bases and J by 3 bases, leaving 5 bases between them. The germline V gene encodes CDR1 SQVTM and CDR2 ANQGSEA. This CDR3 contains 13 residues. CDR3: CSVEDWDTGELFF. CDR3 DNA: TGCAGCGTTGAAGATTGGGACACCGGGGAGCTGTTTTTT.

This clonotype was found many times. The rearrangement links TRBV20-1 to TRBJ1-5; D gene ambiguous. V gave up 6 bases and J gave up 2 bases, with 17 bases separating them. The germline V gene encodes CDR1 DFQATT and CDR2 SNEGSKA (reference sequence). This CDR3 comprises 15 residues. The CDR3 DNA reads TGCAGTGCGATCCGGACTGCCGCCCGCAATCAGCCCCAGCATTTT. Translated: CSAIRTAARNQPQHF.

The sample holds a few counts of this clonotype. The rearrangement uses TRBV4-2 and TRBJ2-4, with D possibly TRBD1 on 5 matching bases. The length of the CDR3 is 15 residues. The V gene's germline CDR1 is LGHNA and CDR2 YNFKEQ. V lost 3 bases and J 0 bases, leaving 9 bases between the germline ends. CDR3 DNA: TGTGCCAGCAGCCAGACAGACCGAGCCAAAAACATTCAGTACTTC. Protein product: CASSQTDRAKNIQYF.

This clonotype was seen at least ten times. CDR3 coding DNA: TGTGCCAGCAGCCCCGGCTTGTCCACTGAAGCTTTCTTT. It yields the protein CASSPGLSTEAFF. The J gene is TRBJ1-1, the V gene TRBV7-9; D gene ambiguous. From germline, CDR1 is SEHNR and CDR2 FQNEAQ (reference sequence). V lost 5 bases, J lost 4 bases, and 11 bases lay in between. There are 13 residues in the CDR3.

V usage is TRBV12-3 or TRBV12-4 and J usage is TRBJ1-6; perhaps TRBD1 as D (6 bases). This CDR3 has 15 amino acids. V shed 5 bases and J shed 6 bases, with 14 bases lying between them. CDR3 in DNA: TGTGCCAGCAGTGTACGAACAGGGTTTAATTCACCCCTCCACTTT. Translation gives CASSVRTGFNSPLHF.

This clonotype appeared a few times. DNA for the CDR3: TGTGCCATCAGGGGGACAGGGTCCGCGGTGGACACCGGGGAGCTGTTTTTT. This encodes CAIRGTGSAVDTGELFF. This rearrangement joins TRBV10-3 to TRBJ2-2; 9 bases map to TRBD1. Germline assignment: CDR1 ENHRY and CDR2 SYGVKD. Germline trimming cut 6 bases from V and 3 bases from J; bases unmatched to any gene: 11. The CDR3 spans 17 residues.

This chain connects TRBV6-2 or TRBV6-3 to TRBJ2-2; 12 nucleotides agree with TRBD2. The J segment lost 3 bases and the V segment lost 2 bases, leaving 1 base of the junction unmatched. The CDR3 runs 16 residues. Germline-derived CDR1 and CDR2 are MNHEY and SVGEGT. The chain's CDR3 is CASSYRLAGDTGELFF. CDR3 in DNA: TGTGCCAGCAGTTACCGACTAGCGGGAGACACCGGGGAGCTGTTTTTT.

In this sample, this clonotype turned up a few times. The J gene is TRBJ2-7, the V gene TRBV20-1; 7 positions match TRBD2. This CDR3 contains 14 residues. The V and J ends lost 3 bases and 3 bases, in that order; junction bases with no gene match: 8. CDR1 and CDR2 from the germline V gene are DFQATT and SNEGSKA (reference sequence). The CDR3, as DNA: TGCAGTGCTAGTGCGCGGGAGTCTTTCTACGAGCAGTACTTC. As protein: CSASARESFYEQYF.

This clonotype was observed a handful of times. The V gene is TRBV6-4, the J gene TRBJ2-1; no reliable D call. Germline-derived CDR1 and CDR2 are MRHNA and SNTAGT. Trimming shortened V by 4 bases and J by 7 bases, and 11 bases separated the two germline ends. The CDR3 consists of 13 residues. The CDR3 DNA reads TGTGCCAGCAGTGCGGGTCTAGTAAATGAGCAGTTCTTC. This translates into CASSAGLVNEQFF.

This clonotype was observed many times. The chain joins TRBV29-1 to TRBJ2-7; 10 nucleotides match TRBD2. The CDR3 sequence is 15 residues long. Germline CDR1 reads SQVTM; CDR2 reads ANQGSEA. With V trimmed by 0 bases and J by 1 base, 3 bases remained unmatched. The chain's CDR3 is CSVEEPGLASYEQYF. As DNA, the CDR3 is TGCAGCGTTGAAGAACCGGGACTAGCGTCCTACGAGCAGTACTTC.

This clonotype was recorded at least ten times. This chain joins TRBV10-1 and TRBJ2-3, with TRBD2 matching over 8 bases. The CDR3 loop spans 18 amino acids. Trimming took 4 bases from V and 6 from J; bases not matched to a gene: 18. CDR1 WNHNN and CDR2 SYGVQD come from the germline V gene (reference sequence). The CDR3 DNA reads as TGCGCCAGCAGTGGGAGTGCCGGAGCCAGCGGGAGTAGGGATACGCAGTATTTT. Translation: CASSGSAGASGSRDTQYF.

This chain connects TRBV6-2 or TRBV6-3 to TRBJ2-1; unclear D gene. This CDR3 spans 13 amino acids. The germline V gene has CDR1 MNHEY and CDR2 SVGEGT. The germline V and J ends were trimmed by 2 bases and 3 bases, with 5 bases remaining between them. The DNA for the CDR3 is TGTGCCAGCAGTTACGACGACTACAATGAGCAGTTCTTC. Amino acids: CASSYDDYNEQFF.